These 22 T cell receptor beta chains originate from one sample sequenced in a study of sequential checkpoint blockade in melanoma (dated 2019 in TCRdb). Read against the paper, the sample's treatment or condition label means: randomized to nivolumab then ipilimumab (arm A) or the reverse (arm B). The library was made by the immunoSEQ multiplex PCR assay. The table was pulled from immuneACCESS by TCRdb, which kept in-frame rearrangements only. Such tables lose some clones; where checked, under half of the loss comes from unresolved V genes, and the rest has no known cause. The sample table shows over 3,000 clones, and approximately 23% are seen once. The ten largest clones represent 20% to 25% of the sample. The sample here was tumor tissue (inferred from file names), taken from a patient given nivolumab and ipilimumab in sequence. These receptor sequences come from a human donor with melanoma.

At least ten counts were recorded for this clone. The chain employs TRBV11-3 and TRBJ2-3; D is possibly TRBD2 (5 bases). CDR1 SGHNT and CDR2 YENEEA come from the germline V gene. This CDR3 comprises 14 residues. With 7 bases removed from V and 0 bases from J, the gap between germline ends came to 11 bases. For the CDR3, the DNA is TGTGCCAGCACCCGGAGGCCCAGCACAGATACGCAGTATTTT. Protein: CASTRRPSTDTQYF. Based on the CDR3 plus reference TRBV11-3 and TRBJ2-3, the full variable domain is EAGVVQSPRYKIIEKKQPVAFWCNPISGHNTLYWYLQNLGQGPELLIRYENEEAVDDSQLPKDRFSAERLKGVDSTLKIQPAELGDSAVYLCASTRRPSTDTQYFGPGTRLTVL.

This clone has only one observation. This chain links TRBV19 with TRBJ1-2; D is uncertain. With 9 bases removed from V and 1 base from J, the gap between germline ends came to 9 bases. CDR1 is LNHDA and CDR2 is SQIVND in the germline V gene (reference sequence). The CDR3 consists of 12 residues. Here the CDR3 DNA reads TGTGCCAGCCGTACGGGTAACTATGGCTACACCTTC. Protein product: CASRTGNYGYTF.

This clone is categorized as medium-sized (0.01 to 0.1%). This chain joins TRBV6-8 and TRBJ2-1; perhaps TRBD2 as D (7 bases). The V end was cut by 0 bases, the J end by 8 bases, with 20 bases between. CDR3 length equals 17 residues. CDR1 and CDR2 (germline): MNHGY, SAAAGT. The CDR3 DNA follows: TGTGCCAGCAGTTACTCGAGTAGGGGGGGACGATGGGATGAGCAGTTCTTC. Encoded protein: CASSYSSRGGRWDEQFF.

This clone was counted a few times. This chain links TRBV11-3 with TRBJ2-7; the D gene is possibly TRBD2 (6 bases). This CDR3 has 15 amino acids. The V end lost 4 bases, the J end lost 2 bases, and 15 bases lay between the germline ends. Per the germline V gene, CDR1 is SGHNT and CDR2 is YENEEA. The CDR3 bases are TGTGCCAGCAGCTACGGGCCCTCGGGGGCCTACGAGCAGTACTTC. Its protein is CASSYGPSGAYEQYF.

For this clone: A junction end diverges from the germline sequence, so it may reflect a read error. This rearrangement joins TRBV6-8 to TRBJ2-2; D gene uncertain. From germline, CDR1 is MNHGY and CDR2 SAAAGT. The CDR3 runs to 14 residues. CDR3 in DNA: TGTGCCATCAGTGCACCTTCGAACACCGGGGAGCTGTTTTTT. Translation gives CAISAPSNTGELFF.

Here the CDR3 DNA reads TGTGCCAGTCCCATCATGAGAGGGGAGCAGTACTTC. Translating gives CASPIMRGEQYF. The chain is built from TRBV19 and TRBJ2-7, with a possible D match to TRBD2 (5 bases). The CDR3 consists of 12 residues. V was shortened by 8 bases and J by 7 bases, with 15 bases between the two germline ends. CDR1 and CDR2 (germline): LNHDA, SQIVND (reference sequence).

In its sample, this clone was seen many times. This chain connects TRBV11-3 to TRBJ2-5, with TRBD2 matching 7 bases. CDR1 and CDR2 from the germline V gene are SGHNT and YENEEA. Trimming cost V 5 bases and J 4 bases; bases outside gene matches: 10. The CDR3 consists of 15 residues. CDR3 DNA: TGTGCCAGCAGCACCAACCGGGGAGGGAGAGAGACCCAGTACTTC. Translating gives CASSTNRGGRETQYF.

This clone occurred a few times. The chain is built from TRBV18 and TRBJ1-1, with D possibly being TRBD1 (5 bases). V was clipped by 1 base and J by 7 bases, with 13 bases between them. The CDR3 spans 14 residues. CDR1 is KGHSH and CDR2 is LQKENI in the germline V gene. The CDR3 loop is CASSPRVRQGEAFF. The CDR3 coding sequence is TGTGCCAGCTCACCACGAGTCCGCCAGGGTGAAGCTTTCTTT.

CDR3 region: CASSPRSGIGTDTQYF. The CDR3 coding sequence is TGTGCCAGTAGTCCCCGTAGCGGGATCGGGACAGATACGCAGTATTTT. This sequence joins TRBV19 and TRBJ2-3, with 8 nucleotides matching TRBD2. The junction had 10 bases not matched to a gene; V was cut back by 5 bases and J by 3 bases. Germline V gives CDR1 LNHDA, CDR2 SQIVND (reference sequence). The CDR3 consists of 16 residues.

Here the CDR3 DNA reads TGCGCCAGCCTTAAGGGGGGGAAGCAGTACTTC. Translated, it gives CASLKGGKQYF. This rearrangement joins TRBV10-1 to TRBJ2-7, with a possible D match to TRBD2 (7 bases). CDR3 length: 11 amino acids. Germline V gives CDR1 WNHNN, CDR2 SYGVQD (reference sequence). V was trimmed by 8 bases and J by 8 bases, leaving 13 bases between them.

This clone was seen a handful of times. This chain's CDR3 is CASNRQGGQPQHF. CDR3 sequence (DNA): TGTGCCAGCAATCGACAGGGCGGTCAGCCCCAGCATTTT. The V gene is TRBV6-8, the J gene TRBJ1-5; 7 positions match TRBD1. CDR1 is MNHGY and CDR2 is SAAAGT in the germline V gene. The length of the CDR3 is 13 residues. The junction had 6 bases not matched to a gene; V was cut back by 7 bases and J by 6 bases.

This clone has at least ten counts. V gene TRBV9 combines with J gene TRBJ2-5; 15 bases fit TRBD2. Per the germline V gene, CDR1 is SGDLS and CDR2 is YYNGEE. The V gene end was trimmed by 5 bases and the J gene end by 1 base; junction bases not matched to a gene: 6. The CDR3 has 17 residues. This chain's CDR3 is CASSQGLAGGGQETQYF. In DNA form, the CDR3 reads TGTGCCAGCAGTCAGGGACTAGCGGGAGGCGGCCAAGAGACCCAGTACTTC.

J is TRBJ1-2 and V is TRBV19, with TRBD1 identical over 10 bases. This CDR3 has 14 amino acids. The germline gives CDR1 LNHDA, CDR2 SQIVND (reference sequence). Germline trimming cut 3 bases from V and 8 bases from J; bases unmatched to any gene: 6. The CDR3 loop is CASSIDRGRAGYTF. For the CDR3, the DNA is TGTGCCAGTAGTATCGACAGGGGGCGGGCGGGCTACACCTTC. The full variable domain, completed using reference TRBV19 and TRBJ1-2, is DGGITQSPKYLFRKEGQNVTLSCEQNLNHDAMYWYRQDPGQGLRLIYYSQIVNDFQKGDIAEGYSVSREKKESFPLTVTSAQKNPTAFYLCASSIDRGRAGYTFGSGTRLTVV.

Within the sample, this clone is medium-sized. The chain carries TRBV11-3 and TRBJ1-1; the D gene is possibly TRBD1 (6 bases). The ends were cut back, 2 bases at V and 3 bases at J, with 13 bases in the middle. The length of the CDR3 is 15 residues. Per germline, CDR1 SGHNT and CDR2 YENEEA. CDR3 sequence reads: CASSLRGKRDTEAFF. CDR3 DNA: TGTGCCAGCAGCTTAAGGGGGAAGAGGGACACTGAAGCTTTCTTT.

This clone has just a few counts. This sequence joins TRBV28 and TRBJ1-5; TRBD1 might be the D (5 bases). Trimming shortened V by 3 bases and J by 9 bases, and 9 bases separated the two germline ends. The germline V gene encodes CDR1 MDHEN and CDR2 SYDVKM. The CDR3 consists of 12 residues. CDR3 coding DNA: TGTGCCAGCAGTTTCCAGGGAATGCCCCAGCATTTT. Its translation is CASSFQGMPQHF.

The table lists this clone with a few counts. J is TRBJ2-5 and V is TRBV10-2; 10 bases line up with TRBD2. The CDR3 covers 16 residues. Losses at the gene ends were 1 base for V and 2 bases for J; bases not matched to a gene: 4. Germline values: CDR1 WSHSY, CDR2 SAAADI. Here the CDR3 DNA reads TGCGCCAGCAGTGAGTTAGGACTAGCGGAACAAGAGACCCAGTACTTC. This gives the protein CASSELGLAEQETQYF.

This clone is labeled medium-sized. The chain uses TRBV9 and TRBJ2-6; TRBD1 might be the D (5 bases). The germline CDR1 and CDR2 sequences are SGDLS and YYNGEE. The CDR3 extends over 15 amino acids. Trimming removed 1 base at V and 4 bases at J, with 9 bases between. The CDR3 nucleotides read TGTGCCAGCAGCGTACAAGGGGCCGGGGCCAACGTCCTGACTTTC. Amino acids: CASSVQGAGANVLTF.

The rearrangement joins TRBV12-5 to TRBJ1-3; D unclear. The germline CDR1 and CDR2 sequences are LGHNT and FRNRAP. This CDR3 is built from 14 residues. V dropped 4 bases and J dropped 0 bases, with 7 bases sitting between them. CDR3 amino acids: CASGSSASGNTIYF. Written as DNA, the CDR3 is TGTGCTAGTGGTTCCTCGGCCTCTGGAAACACCATATATTTT.

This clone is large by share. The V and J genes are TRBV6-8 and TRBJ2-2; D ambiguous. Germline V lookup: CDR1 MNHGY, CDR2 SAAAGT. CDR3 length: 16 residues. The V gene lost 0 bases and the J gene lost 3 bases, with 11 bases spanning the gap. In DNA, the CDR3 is TGTGCCAGCAGTTACTCCATTAACAGTTACACCGGGGAGCTGTTTTTT. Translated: CASSYSINSYTGELFF.

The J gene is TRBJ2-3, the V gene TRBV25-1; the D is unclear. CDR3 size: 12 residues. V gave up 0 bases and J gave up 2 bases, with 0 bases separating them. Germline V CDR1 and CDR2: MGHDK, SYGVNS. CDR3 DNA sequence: TGTGCCAGCAGTGAATACACAGATACGCAGTATTTT. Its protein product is CASSEYTDTQYF.

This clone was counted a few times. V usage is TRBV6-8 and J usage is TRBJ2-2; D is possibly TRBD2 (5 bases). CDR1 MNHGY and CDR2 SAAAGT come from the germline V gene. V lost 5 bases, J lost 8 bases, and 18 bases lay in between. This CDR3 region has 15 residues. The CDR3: CASSLWTDNSGELFF. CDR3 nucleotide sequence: TGTGCCAGCAGTCTATGGACTGATAACTCGGGGGAGCTGTTTTTT.

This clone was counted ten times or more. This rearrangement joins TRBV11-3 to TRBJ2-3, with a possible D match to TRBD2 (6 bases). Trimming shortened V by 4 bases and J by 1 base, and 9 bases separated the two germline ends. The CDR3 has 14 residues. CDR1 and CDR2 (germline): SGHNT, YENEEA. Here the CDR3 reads CASSYSGGTDTQYF. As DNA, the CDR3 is TGTGCCAGCAGCTATAGCGGAGGCACAGATACGCAGTATTTT.